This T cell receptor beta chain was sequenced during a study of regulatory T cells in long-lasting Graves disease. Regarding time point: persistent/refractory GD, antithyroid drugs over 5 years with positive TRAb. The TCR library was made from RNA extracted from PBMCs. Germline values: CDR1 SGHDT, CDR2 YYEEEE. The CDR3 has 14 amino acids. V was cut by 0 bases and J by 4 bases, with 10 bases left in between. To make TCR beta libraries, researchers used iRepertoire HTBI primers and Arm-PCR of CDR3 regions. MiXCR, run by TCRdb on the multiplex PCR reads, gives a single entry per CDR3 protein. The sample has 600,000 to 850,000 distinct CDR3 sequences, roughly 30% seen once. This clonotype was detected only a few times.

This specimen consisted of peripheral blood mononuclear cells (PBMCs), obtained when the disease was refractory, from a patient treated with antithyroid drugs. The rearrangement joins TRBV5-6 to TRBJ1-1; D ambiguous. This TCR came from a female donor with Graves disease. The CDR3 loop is CASSLANPGTEAFF. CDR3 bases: TGTGCCAGCAGCTTGGCCAACCCGGGCACTGAAGCTTTCTTT.